This T cell receptor (beta chain) emerged from a study of shared clonotypes between healthy human individuals. Across the whole study: CD4 naive and memory got three plates each, CD8 naive two, CD8 memory one.

The V gene's germline CDR1 is SGHTS and CDR2 YDEGEE. This CDR3 spans 14 amino acids. Repertoires were generated with immunoSEQ multiplex PCR, while TCRdb's copy carries only in-frame clones and drops some. The data contain hundreds of thousands of clones, roughly 91% of them singletons. On this clone: The junction departs from germline at one end; a sequencing error may be responsible.

The V gene is TRBV5-8, the J gene TRBJ1-5; D unclear. Sequencing was done on a sample of memory CD8+ T cells sorted from blood. Subset here: CD45RO+ cells pooled with CCR7-negative TemRA cells. The source of this sequence is a man younger than 35 in good health. CDR3 nucleotides: TGTTCCAGCAGCTTGGGTGGTAGCAATCAGCCCCAGCATTTT. Translation: CSSSLGGSNQPQHF.